Presented here are 4 T cell receptor beta chains from one specimen sequenced in a study of human T cells and chemical hapten exposure. Noted time point: patch test 3, about 24 weeks after DPC sensitization. The treatment: therapeutic diphenylcyclopropenone sensitization with weekly scalp DPC. MiXCR, applied by TCRdb to the RACE reads, yields one record per CDR3 protein. This table holds some 91,000 distinct CDR3 sequences, roughly 27% found once. Sequenced here: whole blood, sampled in connection with sensitization to the hapten diphenylcyclopropenone (DPC). The origin of the receptors is a man in his forties with alopecia areata. Some clones in this sample may be carry-over from other donors' samples.

The V call is TRBV12-3 or TRBV12-4, the J call TRBJ2-2, with D uncertain. V lost 5 bases and J lost 3, with 10 bases in between. The CDR3 sequence is 14 residues long. This CDR3 is CASSQGVHTGELFF. In DNA form, the CDR3 reads TGTGCCAGCAGTCAAGGAGTCCACACCGGGGAGCTGTTTTTT.

This clonotype has at least ten counts. The chain combines TRBV27 with TRBJ1-5; no firm D call. With 2 bases removed from V and 4 bases from J, the gap between germline ends came to 6 bases. CDR1 is MNHEY and CDR2 is SMNVEV in the germline V gene (reference sequence). This CDR3 has 13 residues. Here the CDR3 DNA reads TGTGCCAGCAGTTTACAAGGGAATCAGCCCCAGCATTTT. The encoded protein is CASSLQGNQPQHF.

In its sample, this clonotype was seen a few times. V is TRBV28 and J is TRBJ2-7, with 8 bases identical to TRBD1. The CDR3 contains 14 residues. Trimming removed 7 bases from V and 1 base from J; junction bases left unmatched: 6. The germline gives CDR1 MDHEN, CDR2 SYDVKM. CDR3: CASIPGQVSYEQYF. The CDR3 coding sequence is TGTGCCAGCATCCCGGGACAGGTATCCTACGAGCAGTACTTC. Combining the CDR3 with reference TRBV28 and TRBJ2-7 gives the whole variable domain DVKVTQSSRYLVKRTGEKVFLECVQDMDHENMFWYRQDPGLGLRLIYFSYDVKMKEKGDIPEGYSVSREKKERFSLILESASTNQTSMYLCASIPGQVSYEQYFGPGTRLTVT.

This clonotype was detected only a few times. The gene calls are TRBV5-1 and TRBJ2-5, with no clear D. CDR1 and CDR2 from the germline V gene are SGHRS and YFSETQ. The germline V and J ends were trimmed by 2 bases and 0 bases, with 2 bases remaining between them. The CDR3 is 12 amino acids. CDR3 DNA sequence: TGCGCCAGCAGCTTCAACCAAGAGACCCAGTACTTC. It is translated as CASSFNQETQYF.